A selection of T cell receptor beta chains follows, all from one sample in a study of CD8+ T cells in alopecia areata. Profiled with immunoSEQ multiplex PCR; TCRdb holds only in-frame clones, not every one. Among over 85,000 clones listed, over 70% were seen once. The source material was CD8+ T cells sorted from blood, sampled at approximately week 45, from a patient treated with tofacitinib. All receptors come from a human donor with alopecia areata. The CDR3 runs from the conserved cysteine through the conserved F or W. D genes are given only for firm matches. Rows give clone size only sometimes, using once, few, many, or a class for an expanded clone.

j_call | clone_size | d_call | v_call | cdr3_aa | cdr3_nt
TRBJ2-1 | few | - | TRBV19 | CASSMAPGEEQFF | TGTGCCAGTAGCATGGCCCCGGGGGAGGAGCAGTTCTTC
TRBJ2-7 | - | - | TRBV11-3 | CASSLEAGLSSYEQYF | TGTGCCAGCAGCTTAGAGGCGGGTCTTAGCTCCTACGAGCAGTACTTC
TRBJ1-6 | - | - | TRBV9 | CASSVEGIPLHF | TGTGCCAGCAGCGTAGAGGGAATACCCCTCCACTTT
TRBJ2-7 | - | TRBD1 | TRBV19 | CASEDRVSYEQYF | TGTGCCAGTGAGGACAGGGTCTCCTACGAGCAGTACTTC
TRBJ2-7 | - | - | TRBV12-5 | CASGLDGAEQYF | TGTGCTAGTGGTCTGGACGGGGCCGAGCAGTACTTC
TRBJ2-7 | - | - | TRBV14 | CASSQTGSGEQYF | TGTGCCAGCAGCCAAACAGGGTCGGGAGAGCAGTACTTC
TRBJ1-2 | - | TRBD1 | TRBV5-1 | CASSLPTDQGDYGYTF | TGCGCCAGCAGCTTACCGACAGACCAGGGGGACTATGGCTACACCTTC
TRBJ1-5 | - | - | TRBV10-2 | CASSEFLDQPQHF | TGCGCCAGCAGTGAGTTCTTAGATCAGCCCCAGCATTTT
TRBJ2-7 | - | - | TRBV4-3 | CASSQDPGGQTSEQYF | TGCGCCAGCAGCCAAGACCCTGGGGGTCAGACGTCCGAGCAGTACTTC
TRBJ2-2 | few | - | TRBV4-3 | CASKGSTGELFF | TGCGCCAGCAAAGGTTCCACCGGGGAGCTGTTTTTT
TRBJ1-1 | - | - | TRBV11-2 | CASSFPGPEAFF | TGTGCCAGCAGCTTCCCAGGTCCTGAAGCTTTCTTT
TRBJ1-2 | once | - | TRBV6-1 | CASSSQGYGYTF | TGTGCCAGCAGCTCCCAGGGGTATGGCTACACCTTC
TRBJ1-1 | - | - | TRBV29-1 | CSVVGGGAGSEAFF | TGCAGCGTTGTAGGGGGGGGCGCGGGTAGTGAAGCTTTCTTT
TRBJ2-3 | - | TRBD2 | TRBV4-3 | CASSQEASGASTDTQYF | TGCGCCAGCAGCCAAGAAGCTAGCGGGGCTTCTACAGATACGCAGTATTTT
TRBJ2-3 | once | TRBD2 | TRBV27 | CASTQAGGTGDTQYF | TGTGCCAGCACTCAAGCGGGGGGGACGGGAGATACGCAGTATTTT
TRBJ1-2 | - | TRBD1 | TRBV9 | CASSLTGGSAYGYTF | TGTGCCAGCAGCCTGACAGGGGGGAGCGCCTATGGCTACACCTTC
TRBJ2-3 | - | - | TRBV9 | CASSVESDTQYF | TGTGCCAGCAGCGTAGAATCAGATACGCAGTATTTT
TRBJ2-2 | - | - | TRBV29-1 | CSVEKYGELFF | TGCAGCGTTGAAAAATACGGGGAGCTGTTTTTT
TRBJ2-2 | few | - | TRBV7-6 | CASSLEGGGGELFF | TGTGCCAGCAGCTTAGAAGGAGGGGGCGGGGAGCTGTTTTTT
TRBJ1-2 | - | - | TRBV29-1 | CSVLDRSYYGYTF | TGCAGCGTCTTGGACAGAAGCTACTATGGCTACACCTTC
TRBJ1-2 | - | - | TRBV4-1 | CASSQGGGYGYTF | TGCGCCAGCAGCCAAGGGGGAGGGTATGGCTACACCTTC
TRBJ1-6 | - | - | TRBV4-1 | CASSQVRNGDSPLHF | TGCGCCAGCAGCCAAGTTCGAAACGGTGATTCACCCCTCCACTTT
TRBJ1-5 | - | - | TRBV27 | CASSPLSTSNQPQHF | TGTGCCAGCAGTCCCTTATCTACGAGCAATCAGCCCCAGCATTTT
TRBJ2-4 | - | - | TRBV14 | CASSQGAKNIQYF | TGTGCCAGCAGCCAGGGGGCCAAAAACATTCAGTACTTC
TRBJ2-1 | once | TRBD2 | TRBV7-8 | CASSPRTSGGLYNEQFF | TGTGCCAGCAGCCCACGGACTAGCGGGGGCCTTTACAATGAGCAGTTCTTC
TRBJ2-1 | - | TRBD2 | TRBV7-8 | CASSLGTSGGNEQFF | TGTGCCAGCAGCTTAGGTACTAGCGGGGGTAATGAGCAGTTCTTC
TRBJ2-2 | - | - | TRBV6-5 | CASSPGAGELFF | TGTGCCAGCAGTCCGGGGGCGGGGGAGCTGTTTTTT
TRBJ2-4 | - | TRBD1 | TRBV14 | CASSVRQGVGVRF | TGTGCCAGCAGCGTAAGACAGGGGGTGGGAGTTCGTTTC
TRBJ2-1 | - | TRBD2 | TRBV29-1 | CSVVGLEVNEQFF | TGCAGCGTTGTAGGACTAGAGGTCAATGAGCAGTTCTTC
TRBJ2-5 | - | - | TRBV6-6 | CASSYRETQYF | TGTGCCAGCAGTTATCGGGAGACCCAGTACTTC
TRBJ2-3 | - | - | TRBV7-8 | CASSDDKSTDTQYF | TGTGCCAGCAGCGATGACAAGTCCACAGATACGCAGTATTTT
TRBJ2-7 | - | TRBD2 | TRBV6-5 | CASSWTSGSYEQYF | TGTGCCAGCAGTTGGACTAGCGGCTCCTACGAGCAGTACTTC
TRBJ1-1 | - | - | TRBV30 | CAWSTGGLSHPEAFF | TGTGCCTGGAGCACCGGGGGTCTGTCGCATCCTGAAGCTTTCTTT
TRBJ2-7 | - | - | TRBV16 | CASSQAGQRSEQYF | TGTGCCAGCAGCCAAGCGGGACAGAGGAGCGAGCAGTACTTC
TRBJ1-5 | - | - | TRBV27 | CASSLLGGNQPQHF | TGTGCCAGCAGTTTGTTAGGGGGCAATCAGCCCCAGCATTTT